This T cell receptor beta chain was documented in a study of blood T cell repertoires in COVID-19. Across the study: Collection of acute and convalescent COVID-19 samples took place in the United States, Italy and Spain. Sample material is recorded as cDNA or gDNA derived from T cells, B-cell-depleted T cells, or PBMCs.

TCRdb's table, derived via immunoSEQ multiplex PCR, lists solely in-frame clones and lacks some. This sample carries approximately 460,000 clones, about 88% of them seen once, and the ten largest clones take roughly 0.84%. The CDR3 spans 14 residues. V lost 5 bases and J lost 7, with 12 bases in between. Looked up from germline, CDR1 is PRHDT and CDR2 is FYEKMQ (reference sequence). In Seattle, patients joined the study during active infection and were tracked longitudinally. Sequenced material: peripheral blood. The rearrangement uses TRBV13 and TRBJ1-6; possibly TRBD1 for D (6 bases). The source is a man aged 18 to 30 with COVID-19, enrolled during active disease. The CDR3 sequence: CASSPGQINSPLHF. The CDR3 DNA follows: TGTGCCAGCAGCCCCGGACAGATAAATTCACCCCTCCACTTT.